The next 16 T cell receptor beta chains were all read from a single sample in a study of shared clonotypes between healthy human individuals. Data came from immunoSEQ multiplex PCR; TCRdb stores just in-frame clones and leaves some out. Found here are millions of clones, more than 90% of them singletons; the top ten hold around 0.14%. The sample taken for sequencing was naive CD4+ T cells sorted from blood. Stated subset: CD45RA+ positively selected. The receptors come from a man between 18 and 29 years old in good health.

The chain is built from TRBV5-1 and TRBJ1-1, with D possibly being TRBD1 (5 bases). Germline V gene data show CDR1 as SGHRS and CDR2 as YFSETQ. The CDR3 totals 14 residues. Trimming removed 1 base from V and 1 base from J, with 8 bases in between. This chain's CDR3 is CASSLQGKNTEAFF. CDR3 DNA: TGCGCCAGCAGCTTGCAGGGCAAGAACACTGAAGCTTTCTTT. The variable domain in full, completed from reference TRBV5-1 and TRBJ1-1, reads KAGVTQTPRYLIKTRGQQVTLSCSPISGHRSVSWYQQTPGQGLQFLFEYFSETQRNKGNFPGRFSGRQFSNSRSEMNVSTLELGDSALYLCASSLQGKNTEAFFGQGTRLTVV.

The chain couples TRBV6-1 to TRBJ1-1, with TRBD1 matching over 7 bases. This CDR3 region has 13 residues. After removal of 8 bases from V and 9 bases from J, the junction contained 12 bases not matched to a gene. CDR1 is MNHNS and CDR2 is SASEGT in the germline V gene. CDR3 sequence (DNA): TGTGCCAGCGCTGAACAGGGGCCCTCACAAGCTTTCTTT. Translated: CASAEQGPSQAFF.

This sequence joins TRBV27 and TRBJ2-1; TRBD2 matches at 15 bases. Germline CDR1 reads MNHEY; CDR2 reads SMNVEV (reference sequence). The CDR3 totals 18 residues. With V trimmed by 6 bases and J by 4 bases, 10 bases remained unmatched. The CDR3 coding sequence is TGTGCCAGCAGACCCCGGACTAGCGGGGGGGCGGGGTACAATGAGCAGTTCTTC. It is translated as CASRPRTSGGAGYNEQFF.

This CDR3 reads CASSNPSIETQYF. The CDR3 region has the DNA TGCGCCAGCAGCAACCCCTCGATCGAGACCCAGTACTTC. The chain has TRBV4-1 and TRBJ2-5; D call uncertain. Germline V CDR1 and CDR2: MGHRA, YSYEKL. CDR3 size: 13 residues. The V gene lost 5 bases and the J gene lost 5 bases, with 12 bases spanning the gap.

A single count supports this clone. The CDR3 is CASSPQRAGGNEQFF. CDR3 coding DNA: TGTGCCAGCTCACCACAGAGGGCAGGAGGCAATGAGCAGTTCTTC. The chain uses TRBV18 and TRBJ2-1; maybe TRBD2 (5 bases). CDR1 and CDR2 (germline): KGHSH, LQKENI. The CDR3 is 15 residues long. V lost 1 base and J 6 bases, leaving 13 bases between the germline ends.

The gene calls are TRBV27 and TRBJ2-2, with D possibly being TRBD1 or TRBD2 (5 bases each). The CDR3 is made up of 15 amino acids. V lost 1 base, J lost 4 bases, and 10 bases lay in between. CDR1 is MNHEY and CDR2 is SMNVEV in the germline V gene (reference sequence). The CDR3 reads CASSLLGTITGELFF. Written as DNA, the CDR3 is TGTGCCAGCAGTTTATTAGGGACGATCACCGGGGAGCTGTTTTTT.

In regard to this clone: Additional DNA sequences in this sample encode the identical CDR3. CDR3 residues: CASTEGYGYTF. Written as DNA, the CDR3 is TGTGCCAGCACGGAGGGCTATGGCTACACCTTC. The genes are TRBV28 and TRBJ1-2; no clear D gene. The CDR3 is 11 amino acids. Per germline, CDR1 MDHEN and CDR2 SYDVKM. The ends were cut back, 7 bases at V and 4 bases at J, with 7 bases in the middle.

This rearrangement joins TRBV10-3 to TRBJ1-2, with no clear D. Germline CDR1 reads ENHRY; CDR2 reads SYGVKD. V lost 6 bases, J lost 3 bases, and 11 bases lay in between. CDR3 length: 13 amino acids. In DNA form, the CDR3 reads TGTGCCATCAGCCCCCCGGGAGACTATGGCTACACCTTC. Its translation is CAISPPGDYGYTF.

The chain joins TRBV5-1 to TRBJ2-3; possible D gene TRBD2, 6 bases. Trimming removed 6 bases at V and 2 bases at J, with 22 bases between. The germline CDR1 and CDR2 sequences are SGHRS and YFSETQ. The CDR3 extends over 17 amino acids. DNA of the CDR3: TGCGCCAGCACGGGGACGCCCACGGGGGTTTCCACAGATACGCAGTATTTT. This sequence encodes CASTGTPTGVSTDTQYF.

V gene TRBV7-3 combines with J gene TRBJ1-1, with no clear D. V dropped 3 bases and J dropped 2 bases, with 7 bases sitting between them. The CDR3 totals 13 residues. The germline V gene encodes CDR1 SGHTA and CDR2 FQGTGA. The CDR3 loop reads CASSFRYNTEAFF. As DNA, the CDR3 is TGTGCCAGCAGCTTCCGATATAACACTGAAGCTTTCTTT.

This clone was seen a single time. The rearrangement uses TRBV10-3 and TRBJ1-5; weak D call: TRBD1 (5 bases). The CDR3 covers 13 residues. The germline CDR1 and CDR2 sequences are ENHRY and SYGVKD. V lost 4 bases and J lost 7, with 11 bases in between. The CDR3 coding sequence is TGTGCCATCAGTGGGGACCCGAGACAGCCCCAGCATTTT. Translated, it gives CAISGDPRQPQHF.

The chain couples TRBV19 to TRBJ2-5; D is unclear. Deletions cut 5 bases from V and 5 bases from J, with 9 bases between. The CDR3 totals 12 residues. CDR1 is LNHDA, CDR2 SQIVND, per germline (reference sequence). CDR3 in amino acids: CASSSSSETQYF. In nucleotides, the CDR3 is TGTGCCAGTAGTTCCTCCTCCGAGACCCAGTACTTC.

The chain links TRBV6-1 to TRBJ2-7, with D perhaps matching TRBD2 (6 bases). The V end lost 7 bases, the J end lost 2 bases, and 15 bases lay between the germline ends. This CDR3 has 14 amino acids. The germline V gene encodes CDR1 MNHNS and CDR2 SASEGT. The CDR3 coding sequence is TGTGCCAGCAAGAGGGACTCCTGGGCCTACGAGCAGTACTTC. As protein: CASKRDSWAYEQYF.

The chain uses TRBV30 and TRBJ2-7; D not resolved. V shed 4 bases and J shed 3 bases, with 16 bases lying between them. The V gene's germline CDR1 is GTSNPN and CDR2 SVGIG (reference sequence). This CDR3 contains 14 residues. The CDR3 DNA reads TGTGCCTGGACTTTCACTTCGAACCACTACGAGCAGTACTTC. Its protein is CAWTFTSNHYEQYF.

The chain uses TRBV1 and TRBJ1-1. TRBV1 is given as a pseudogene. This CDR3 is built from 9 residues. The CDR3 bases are TGCACCAGCAGCCAAGAAGCTTTCTTT. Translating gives CTSSQEAFF.

This chain's CDR3 is CASSYGDRGDSPLHF. CDR3 DNA: TGTGCCAGCAGTTACGGAGACAGGGGTGATTCACCCCTCCACTTT. This chain connects TRBV6-5 to TRBJ1-6; TRBD1 matches 8 bases. Germline V CDR1 and CDR2: MNHEY, SVGAGI. V shed 2 bases, J shed 8 bases, and the junction held 5 bases outside the gene matches. The CDR3 has 15 amino acids.